This note documents a single T cell receptor (beta chain) sequence. This sample was included in a study of blood T cell repertoires in COVID-19. Only in-frame clones appear in the TCRdb table, and some are missing; sequencing was by immunoSEQ multiplex PCR. The repertoire has 30,000 to 35,000 clones, over 75% of them found once; the top ten carry 2.5% to 3.5%. This CDR3 is 13 amino acids long. V trimming: 0 bases; J trimming: 10 bases; junction bases outside the gene matches: 4. Germline values: CDR1 SGDLS, CDR2 YYNGEE. Sequencing was carried out using peripheral blood. The rearrangement joins TRBV9 to TRBJ2-1; 7 bases align to TRBD2. This sequence originates from a man aged 70-80 years with COVID-19, enrolled during active disease. CDR3 in DNA: TGTGCCAGCAGCGTAGAGACTAGCAGAGAGCAGTTCTTC. Translation gives CASSVETSREQFF.